This entry features one TCR beta chain sequence. The V end lost 5 bases, the J end lost 11 bases, and 18 bases lay between the germline ends. Germline assignment: CDR1 LNHDA and CDR2 SQIVND (reference sequence). This CDR3 has 13 residues. The assay was immunoSEQ multiplex PCR, and TCRdb's table has in-frame clones only and misses some. The repertoire consists of about 140,000 clones, with 75% to 90% occurring once and the leading ten covering approximately 9.4%. This specimen comes from a study of control samples from healthy donors and cancer patients. Sequenced input: blood. J is TRBJ1-1 and V is TRBV19, with D unresolved. This TCR derives from a woman aged 30 to 39 in good health. CDR3 sequence reads: CASSAAGFGNAFF. CDR3 nucleotides: TGTGCCAGTAGTGCGGCCGGGTTTGGCAACGCTTTCTTT.